Each of the 2 T cell receptor beta chains below was sequenced from the same sample in a study of identical twins (dated by TCRdb to 2015 to 2016). Library creation used 5' RACE. Sequencing used an Illumina HiSeq 2000. The raw public reads went through TCRdb reprocessing: fastp at Q25, MiXCR clone calling, in-frame beta chains kept. A single entry per CDR3 protein holds the most common genes and DNA from its merged rows. Recorded for this sample are fewer than 900,000 distinct CDR3 sequences; over 15% of them occurred a single time. About an eighth of the sample comes from the top ten. In addition, the sample was reused for a study of T cells expressing NK-cell markers.

Sequenced sample: PBMCs. The receptors were sampled from a woman aged 18 to 35 in good health.

This clonotype has more than one count but fewer than ten. V gene TRBV9 combines with J gene TRBJ1-3; 8 bases agree with TRBD1. J gave up 3 bases and V 5 bases, and 4 bases lay outside the gene matches. Germline CDR1 reads SGDLS; CDR2 reads YYNGEE. This CDR3 spans 14 amino acids. The CDR3 here is CASRPGGRGNTIYF. As DNA, the CDR3 is TGTGCCAGCAGGCCAGGGGGCCGTGGAAACACCATATATTTT.

This clonotype was seen more than once but under ten times. The chain is built from TRBV10-3 and TRBJ2-7, with D hard to call. V was clipped by 2 bases and J by 2 bases, with 7 bases between them. The CDR3 has 13 amino acids. Germline V lookup: CDR1 ENHRY, CDR2 SYGVKD. CDR3: CAISEQETYEQYF. The CDR3 nucleotides read TGTGCCATCAGTGAGCAGGAGACCTACGAGCAGTACTTC.